These 24 T cell receptor beta chains originate from one sample sequenced in a study of blood T cell repertoires in COVID-19. TCRdb's table, derived via immunoSEQ multiplex PCR, lists solely in-frame clones and lacks some. The sample holds about 320,000 clones, roughly 90% seen once. Sequences were obtained from PBMCs or T cells enriched from blood (not recorded which). The receptor source for this set is a man in his sixties who had recovered from COVID-19.

The chain joins TRBV4-1 to TRBJ1-5; 8 nucleotides agree with TRBD1. Germline CDR1 is MGHRA and CDR2 is YSYEKL. The V and J ends lost 5 bases and 1 base, in that order; junction bases with no gene match: 4. The CDR3 has 15 amino acids. The CDR3 DNA reads as TGCGCCAGCAGCGACAGGGGTAAGAGCAATCAGCCCCAGCATTTT. It is translated as CASSDRGKSNQPQHF.

The rearrangement joins TRBV5-6 to TRBJ2-7; TRBD2 agrees at 10 bases. Germline CDR1 SGHDT, CDR2 YYEEEE. After removal of 1 base from V and 5 bases from J, the junction contained 9 bases not matched to a gene. The CDR3 length is 16 residues. Here the CDR3 DNA reads TGTGCCAGCAGCTTGTTGCTAGCGGGAGTAATCGACGAGCAGTACTTC. Its protein product is CASSLLLAGVIDEQYF.

V and J are TRBV28 and TRBJ2-1; 7 bases agree with TRBD1. J gave up 9 bases and V 7 bases, and 15 bases lay outside the gene matches. The CDR3 covers 15 residues. In germline, CDR1 is MDHEN, CDR2 SYDVKM. CDR3 amino acids: CASTPGTDLLSEQFF. CDR3 in DNA: TGTGCCAGCACCCCCGGGACAGATTTATTGAGTGAGCAGTTCTTC.

J is TRBJ2-3 and V is TRBV4-3, with D tentatively TRBD2 (6 bases). V was trimmed by 2 bases and J by 2 bases, leaving 14 bases between them. Germline CDR1 LGHNA, CDR2 YSLEER. The CDR3 contains 16 residues. This chain's CDR3 is CASSQNRREFTDTQYF. CDR3 nucleotides: TGCGCCAGCAGCCAAAACAGACGGGAGTTCACAGATACGCAGTATTTT.

The chain links TRBV5-8 to TRBJ1-4, with D perhaps matching TRBD1 (5 bases). V was trimmed by 3 bases and J by 3 bases, leaving 15 bases between them. The CDR3 has 16 residues. Germline V gives CDR1 SGHTS, CDR2 YDEGEE. The CDR3 reads CASSWESGRANEKLFF. As DNA, the CDR3 is TGTGCCAGCAGCTGGGAATCAGGCAGGGCTAATGAAAAACTGTTTTTT.

This rearrangement joins TRBV7-2 to TRBJ1-6, with TRBD1 identical over 8 bases. With V trimmed by 1 base and J by 10 bases, 6 bases remained unmatched. The CDR3 totals 15 residues. Looked up from germline, CDR1 is SGHTA and CDR2 is FQGNSA. The CDR3 is CASSLERTGLSPLHF. In DNA form, the CDR3 reads TGTGCCAGCAGCTTAGAGAGGACAGGGTTGTCACCCCTCCACTTT.

The chain carries TRBV24-1 and TRBJ2-2; no definite D call. In germline, CDR1 is KGHDR, CDR2 SFDVKD. V lost 3 bases to trimming and J lost 3 bases, with 7 bases between them. CDR3 length equals 14 residues. The CDR3 DNA is TGTGCCACCAGTGATGTCCGGGACACCGGGGAGCTGTTTTTT. It specifies CATSDVRDTGELFF.

The rearrangement links TRBV3-1 (or the pseudogene TRBV3-2) to TRBJ2-3; the D gene is possibly TRBD1 (8 bases). The length of the CDR3 is 16 residues. The ends were cut back, 5 bases at V and 3 bases at J, with 18 bases in the middle. The germline V gene encodes CDR1 LGHDT and CDR2 YNNKEL (reference sequence). The CDR3 protein is CASSYRTGRGTDTQYF. The CDR3 DNA sequence: TGTGCCAGCAGCTACAGGACAGGGAGGGGGACAGATACGCAGTATTTT.

The chain couples TRBV6-5 to TRBJ1-4; unclear D gene. This CDR3 is 12 amino acids long. Germline loops: CDR1 MNHEY, CDR2 SVGAGI. The ends were cut back, 7 bases at V and 4 bases at J, with 7 bases in the middle. CDR3 in amino acids: CASTQYNEKLFF. CDR3 nucleotides: TGTGCCAGCACCCAGTATAATGAAAAACTGTTTTTT.

The rearrangement links TRBV10-3 to TRBJ2-5; D gene unclear. The CDR3 is made up of 17 amino acids. CDR1 and CDR2 from the germline V gene are ENHRY and SYGVKD. V was cut by 4 bases and J by 3 bases, with 21 bases left in between. The CDR3 region is CAISGSGHVAVEETQYF. The CDR3 DNA is TGTGCCATCAGTGGCTCTGGTCACGTAGCCGTCGAAGAGACCCAGTACTTC.

This clone has just one count. The chain employs TRBV5-1 and TRBJ2-7; 9 bases align to TRBD1. Germline V gene data show CDR1 as SGHRS and CDR2 as YFSETQ. The CDR3 is 15 residues long. The junction had 7 bases not matched to a gene; V was cut back by 3 bases and J by 3 bases. In DNA form, the CDR3 reads TGCGCCAGCAGCTCGGGCGGGACAGGGTTCTACGAGCAGTACTTC. It yields the protein CASSSGGTGFYEQYF.

The gene calls are TRBV5-1 and TRBJ2-7, with 8 bases aligning to TRBD2. With V trimmed by 4 bases and J by 3 bases, 6 bases remained unmatched. CDR1 is SGHRS, CDR2 YFSETQ, per germline. CDR3 length equals 14 residues. The DNA for the CDR3 is TGCGCCAGCAGCCCGGGGGGGGCGAACTACGAGCAGTACTTC. It codes for CASSPGGANYEQYF.

The rearrangement joins TRBV7-2 to TRBJ2-5, with TRBD2 as a possible D gene (6 bases). This CDR3 region has 13 residues. Germline V CDR1 and CDR2: SGHTA, FQGNSA. Trimming removed 5 bases from V and 2 bases from J, with 9 bases in between. CDR3 DNA: TGTGCCAGCAGCCCGGGACTTCAAGAGACCCAGTACTTC. Translating it yields CASSPGLQETQYF.

The CDR3 nucleotides are TGTGCCAGCAACGCGGGACAGTCTGATGGCTACACCTTC. It translates to CASNAGQSDGYTF. V is TRBV2 and J is TRBJ1-2; 7 nucleotides align to TRBD1. The V segment lost 7 bases and the J segment 6 bases; nucleotides outside the gene matches: 8. This CDR3 region has 13 residues. Germline CDR1 SNHLY, CDR2 FYNNEI.

The chain couples TRBV29-1 to TRBJ1-2, with 10 bases identical to TRBD1. The CDR3 totals 14 residues. Trimming at V came to 1 base and at J to 6 bases, leaving 5 bases not matched to a gene. Germline CDR1 SQVTM, CDR2 ANQGSEA. The CDR3 spells CSVEGSGTGDGYTF. CDR3 sequence (DNA): TGCAGCGTTGAAGGTTCCGGGACAGGGGATGGCTACACCTTC.

The gene calls are TRBV2 and TRBJ2-1; 8 bases fit TRBD2. Germline V lookup: CDR1 SNHLY, CDR2 FYNNEI. The ends lost 6 bases at V and 9 bases at J; junction bases unmatched: 1. The CDR3 contains 11 residues. CDR3 residues: CASRGLVEQFF. In DNA, the CDR3 is TGTGCCAGCAGGGGACTAGTTGAGCAGTTCTTC.

CDR3 residues: CASSYAGLAGELEQFF. The CDR3 coding sequence is TGTGCCAGCAGTTATGCCGGACTAGCGGGAGAACTTGAGCAGTTCTTC. The rearrangement uses TRBV6-2 or TRBV6-3 and TRBJ2-1; 13 bases are a match to TRBD2. Trimming at V came to 3 bases and at J to 9 bases, leaving 8 bases not matched to a gene. There are 16 residues in the CDR3. Per the germline V gene, CDR1 is MNHEY and CDR2 is SVGEGT.

The J gene is TRBJ1-2, the V gene TRBV6-5; maybe TRBD1 (5 bases). From germline, CDR1 is MNHEY and CDR2 SVGAGI. Trimming removed 2 bases from V and 8 bases from J, with 12 bases in between. The CDR3 has 13 amino acids. CDR3 region: CASSYEQARGYTF. The CDR3 DNA follows: TGTGCCAGCAGTTACGAACAGGCACGAGGCTACACCTTC.

The chain recombines TRBV18 with TRBJ2-6; TRBD1 agrees at 7 bases. The CDR3 is made up of 18 amino acids. After removal of 3 bases from V and 4 bases from J, the junction contained 12 bases not matched to a gene. Germline lookup yields CDR1 KGHSH and CDR2 LQKENI. The DNA for the CDR3 is TGTGCCAGCTCACCTTACCCTTCACAGGGGACCGGGGCCAACGTCCTGACTTTC. It encodes CASSPYPSQGTGANVLTF.

V and J are TRBV9 and TRBJ1-2; tentatively, D is TRBD1 (5 bases). The CDR3 is made up of 14 amino acids. The V end lost 4 bases, the J end lost 2 bases, and 12 bases lay between the germline ends. CDR1 SGDLS and CDR2 YYNGEE come from the germline V gene. The CDR3 loop reads CASSPDSGNYGYTF. CDR3 nucleotides: TGTGCCAGCAGCCCAGACAGTGGGAACTATGGCTACACCTTC.

In its sample, this clone was seen once. The V gene is TRBV10-1, the J gene TRBJ2-2; D possibly corresponds to TRBD1 (8 bases). The CDR3 covers 16 residues. Germline V lookup: CDR1 WNHNN, CDR2 SYGVQD (reference sequence). V was cut by 3 bases and J by 4 bases, with 15 bases left in between. The CDR3 is CASSESDREGTGELFF. The CDR3 bases are TGCGCCAGCAGTGAATCGGACAGGGAGGGCACCGGGGAGCTGTTTTTT.

The chain uses TRBV28 and TRBJ1-1; D call uncertain. Per the germline V gene, CDR1 is MDHEN and CDR2 is SYDVKM. This CDR3 has 15 amino acids. Trimming shortened V by 5 bases and J by 4 bases, and 17 bases separated the two germline ends. CDR3 region: CASSKRRGVGTEAFF. The CDR3 DNA follows: TGTGCCAGCAGTAAACGGAGAGGAGTCGGCACTGAAGCTTTCTTT.

The V gene is TRBV9, the J gene TRBJ2-7; 11 bases map to TRBD2. CDR1 is SGDLS, CDR2 YYNGEE, per germline. The CDR3 covers 15 residues. The V gene end was trimmed by 4 bases and the J gene end by 4 bases; junction bases not matched to a gene: 7. In DNA form, the CDR3 reads TGTGCCAGCAGCCCAGGGACTAGCGGAACATACGAGCAGTACTTC. Its protein product is CASSPGTSGTYEQYF.

The CDR3 here is CASSLVGASYEQYF. The CDR3, as DNA: TGTGCCAGCAGCTTAGTTGGGGCCTCCTACGAGCAGTACTTC. The V gene is TRBV7-2, the J gene TRBJ2-7, with TRBD1 as a possible D gene (5 bases). Germline-derived CDR1 and CDR2 are SGHTA and FQGNSA. V was clipped by 1 base and J by 0 bases, with 7 bases between them. The CDR3 extends over 14 amino acids.